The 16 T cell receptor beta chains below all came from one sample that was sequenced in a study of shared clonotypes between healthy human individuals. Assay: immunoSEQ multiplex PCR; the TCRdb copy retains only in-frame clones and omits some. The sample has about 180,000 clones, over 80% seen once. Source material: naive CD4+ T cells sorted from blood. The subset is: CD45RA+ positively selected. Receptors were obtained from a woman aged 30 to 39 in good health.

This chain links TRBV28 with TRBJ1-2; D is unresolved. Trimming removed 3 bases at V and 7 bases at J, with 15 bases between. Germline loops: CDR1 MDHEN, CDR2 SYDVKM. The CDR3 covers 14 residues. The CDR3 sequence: CASSFVLGFGGYTF. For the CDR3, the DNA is TGTGCCAGCAGTTTCGTATTGGGTTTTGGTGGCTACACCTTC.

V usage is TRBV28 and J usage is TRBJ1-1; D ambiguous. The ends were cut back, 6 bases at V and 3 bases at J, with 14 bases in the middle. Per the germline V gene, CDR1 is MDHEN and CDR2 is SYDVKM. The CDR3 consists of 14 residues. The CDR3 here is CASRPNGGYTEAFF. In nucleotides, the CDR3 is TGTGCCAGCAGGCCTAACGGTGGGTACACTGAAGCTTTCTTT. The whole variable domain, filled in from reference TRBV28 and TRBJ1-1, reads DVKVTQSSRYLVKRTGEKVFLECVQDMDHENMFWYRQDPGLGLRLIYFSYDVKMKEKGDIPEGYSVSREKKERFSLILESASTNQTSMYLCASRPNGGYTEAFFGQGTRLTVV.

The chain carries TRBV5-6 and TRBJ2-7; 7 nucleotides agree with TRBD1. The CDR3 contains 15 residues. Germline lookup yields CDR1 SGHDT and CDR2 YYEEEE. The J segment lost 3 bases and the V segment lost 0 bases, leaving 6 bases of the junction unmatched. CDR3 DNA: TGTGCCAGCAGCTTGGGTGGGACAGTAAGCTACGAGCAGTACTTC. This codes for CASSLGGTVSYEQYF.

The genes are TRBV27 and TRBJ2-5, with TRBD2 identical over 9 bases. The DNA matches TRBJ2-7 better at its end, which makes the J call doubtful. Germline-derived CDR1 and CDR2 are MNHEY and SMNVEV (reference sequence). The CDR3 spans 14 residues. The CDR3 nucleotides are TGTGCCAGCAGTTATAGCGGGAGAAGTGGCGAGCAGTACTTC. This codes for CASSYSGRSGEQYF.

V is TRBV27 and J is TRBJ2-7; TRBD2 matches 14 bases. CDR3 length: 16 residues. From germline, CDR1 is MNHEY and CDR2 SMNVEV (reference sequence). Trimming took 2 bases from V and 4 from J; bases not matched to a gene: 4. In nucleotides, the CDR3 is TGTGCCAGCAGTTTAAAGACTAGCGGGAGGGCTTACGAGCAGTACTTC. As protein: CASSLKTSGRAYEQYF.

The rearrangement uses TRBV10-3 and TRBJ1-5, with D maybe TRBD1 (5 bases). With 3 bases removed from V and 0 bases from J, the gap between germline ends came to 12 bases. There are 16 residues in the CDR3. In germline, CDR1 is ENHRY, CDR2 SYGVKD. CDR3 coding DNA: TGTGCCATCAGTGAAGGGGAGCACTATAGCAATCAGCCCCAGCATTTT. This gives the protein CAISEGEHYSNQPQHF.

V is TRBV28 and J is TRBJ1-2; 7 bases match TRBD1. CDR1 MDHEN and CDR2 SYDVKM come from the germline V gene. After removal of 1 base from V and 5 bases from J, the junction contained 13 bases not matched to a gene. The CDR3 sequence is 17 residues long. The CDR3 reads CASSLSTGVGVGYGYTF. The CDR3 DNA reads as TGTGCCAGCAGTTTATCCACAGGGGTGGGGGTAGGTTATGGCTACACCTTC.

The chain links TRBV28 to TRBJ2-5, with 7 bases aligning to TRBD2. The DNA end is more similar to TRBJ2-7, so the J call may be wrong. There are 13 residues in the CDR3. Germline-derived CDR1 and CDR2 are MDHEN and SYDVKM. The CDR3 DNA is TGTGCCAGCATATCCAGCGGGACCTACGAGCAGTACTTC. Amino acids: CASISSGTYEQYF.

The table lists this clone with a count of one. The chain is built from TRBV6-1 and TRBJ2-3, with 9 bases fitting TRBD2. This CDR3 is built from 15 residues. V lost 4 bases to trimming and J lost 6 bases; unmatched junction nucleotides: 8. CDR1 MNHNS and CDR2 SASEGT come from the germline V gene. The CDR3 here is CASSAAASGIDTQYF. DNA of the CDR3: TGTGCCAGCAGTGCTGCGGCTAGCGGGATCGATACGCAGTATTTT.

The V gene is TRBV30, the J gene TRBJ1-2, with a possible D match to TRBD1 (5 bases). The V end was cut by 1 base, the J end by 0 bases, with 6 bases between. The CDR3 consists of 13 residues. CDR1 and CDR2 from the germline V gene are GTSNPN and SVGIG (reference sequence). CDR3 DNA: TGTGCCTGGAGTGACAGGACTAACTATGGCTACACCTTC. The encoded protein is CAWSDRTNYGYTF.

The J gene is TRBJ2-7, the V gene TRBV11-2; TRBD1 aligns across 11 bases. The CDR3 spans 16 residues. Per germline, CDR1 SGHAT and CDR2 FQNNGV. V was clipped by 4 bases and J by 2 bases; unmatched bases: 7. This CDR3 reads CASSSKVGQGAYEQYF. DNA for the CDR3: TGTGCCAGCAGCTCGAAGGTGGGACAGGGGGCCTACGAGCAGTACTTC.

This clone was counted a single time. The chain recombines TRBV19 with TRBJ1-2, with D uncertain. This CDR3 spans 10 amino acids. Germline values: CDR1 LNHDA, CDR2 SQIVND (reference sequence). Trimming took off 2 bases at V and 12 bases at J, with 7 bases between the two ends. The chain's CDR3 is CASSIKRNTF. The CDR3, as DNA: TGTGCCAGTAGTATAAAAAGGAACACCTTC.

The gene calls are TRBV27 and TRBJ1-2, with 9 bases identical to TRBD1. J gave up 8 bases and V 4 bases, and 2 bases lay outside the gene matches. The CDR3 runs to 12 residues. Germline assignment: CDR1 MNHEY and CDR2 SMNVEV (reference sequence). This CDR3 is CASSYRGQGYTF. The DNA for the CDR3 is TGTGCCAGCAGTTACAGGGGGCAAGGCTACACCTTC.

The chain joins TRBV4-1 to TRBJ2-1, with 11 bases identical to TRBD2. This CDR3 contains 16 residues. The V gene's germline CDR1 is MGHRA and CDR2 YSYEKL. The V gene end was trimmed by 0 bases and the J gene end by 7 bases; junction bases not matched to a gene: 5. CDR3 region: CASSQEIAGGRNEQFF. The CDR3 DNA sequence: TGCGCCAGCAGCCAAGAAATAGCGGGAGGGAGGAATGAGCAGTTCTTC.

CDR3 in amino acids: CASSLVGSASGVEQYF. CDR3 bases: TGTGCCAGCAGCTTGGTCGGCTCAGCTTCGGGCGTCGAGCAGTACTTC. The chain has TRBV5-6 and TRBJ2-7, with D uncertain. Germline values: CDR1 SGHDT, CDR2 YYEEEE. The CDR3 spans 16 residues. Trimming removed 0 bases from V and 6 bases from J, with 19 bases in between.

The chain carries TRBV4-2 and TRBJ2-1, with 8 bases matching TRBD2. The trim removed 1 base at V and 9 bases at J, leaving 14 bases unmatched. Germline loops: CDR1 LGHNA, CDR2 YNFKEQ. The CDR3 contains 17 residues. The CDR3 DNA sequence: TGTGCCAGCAGCCAAGGGGCAGCCGGGACTAGTGATGGTGAGCAGTTCTTC. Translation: CASSQGAAGTSDGEQFF.